One and the same sample provided the 9 T cell receptor beta chains below, sequenced in a study of blood T cell repertoires in COVID-19. Assay used: immunoSEQ multiplex PCR; TCRdb lists only in-frame clones, some missing. The data contain some 83,000 clones, roughly four fifths of them singletons. Sample: peripheral blood. The origin of the receptors is a human donor in a cohort sampled during active COVID-19.

This chain uses TRBV6-5 with TRBJ2-7; D is perhaps TRBD1 (6 bases). The CDR3 runs to 11 residues. CDR1 and CDR2 (germline): MNHEY, SVGAGI. The V end was cut by 11 bases, the J end by 4 bases, with 12 bases between. CDR3 region: CASRGPYEQYF. For the CDR3, the DNA is TGTGCCTCCAGGGGACCGTACGAGCAGTACTTC.

CDR3: CASSSIVPSSNTEAFF. CDR3 nucleotide sequence: TGTGCCAGCAGCTCTATCGTACCGTCATCGAACACTGAAGCTTTCTTT. The chain is built from TRBV7-6 and TRBJ1-1, with D unresolved. Trimming took 4 bases from V and 1 from J, leaving 16 bases between them. The CDR3 contains 16 residues. CDR1 is SGHVS and CDR2 is FNYEAQ in the germline V gene.

The J gene is TRBJ1-5, the V gene TRBV4-1; TRBD1 is a possible D gene (6 bases). The CDR3 contains 15 residues. Germline V lookup: CDR1 MGHRA, CDR2 YSYEKL. Trimming removed 3 bases at V and 4 bases at J, with 13 bases between. The CDR3 nucleotides read TGCGCCAGCAGCCAGGGGCAGGGGCGGAATCAGCCCCAGCATTTT. This gives the protein CASSQGQGRNQPQHF.

The rearrangement uses TRBV28 and TRBJ1-1; D gene unclear. Between the trimmed V and J ends, which lost 3 bases and 10 bases, there was a span of 18 bases. CDR3 length equals 14 residues. The germline CDR1 and CDR2 sequences are MDHEN and SYDVKM. Here the CDR3 DNA reads TGTGCCAGCAGTTTGGGTGCAGGCCCTATAGGAGCTTTCTTT. This encodes CASSLGAGPIGAFF.

The chain joins TRBV28 to TRBJ2-7, with a weak D call TRBD1 (6 bases). V was pared by 5 bases and J by 2 bases, with 13 bases between. The CDR3 spans 14 residues. Germline lookup yields CDR1 MDHEN and CDR2 SYDVKM. This CDR3 reads CASSPWGRAYEQYF. The CDR3 region has the DNA TGTGCCAGCAGTCCCTGGGGGCGGGCCTACGAGCAGTACTTC.

The chain uses TRBV7-2 and TRBJ2-2; D possibly corresponds to TRBD1 (6 bases). Trimming stripped 2 bases from V and 0 bases from J, with 7 bases between. There are 15 residues in the CDR3. Germline V CDR1 and CDR2: SGHTA, FQGNSA. The CDR3: CASSLQGPNTGELFF. As DNA, the CDR3 is TGTGCCAGCAGCTTACAGGGGCCGAACACCGGGGAGCTGTTTTTT. Variable domain in full (rest from reference TRBV7-2 and TRBJ2-2): GAGVSQSPSNKVTEKGKDVELRCDPISGHTALYWYRQSLGQGLEFLIYFQGNSAPDKSGLPSDRFSAERTGGSVSTLTIQRTQQEDSAVYLCASSLQGPNTGELFFGEGSRLTVL.

This clone was detected only once. DNA for the CDR3: TGTGCCAGCAGTTTAGGACAGGGGGTACAATCTGGGGCCAACGTCCTGACTTTC. Translation gives CASSLGQGVQSGANVLTF. The chain recombines TRBV27 with TRBJ2-6; 10 nucleotides agree with TRBD1. Germline CDR1 is MNHEY and CDR2 is SMNVEV (reference sequence). Germline trimming cut 2 bases from V and 1 base from J; bases unmatched to any gene: 5. The CDR3 sequence is 18 residues long.

The chain couples TRBV2 to TRBJ2-1; 8 nucleotides align to TRBD2. The CDR3 spans 15 residues. Germline trimming cut 3 bases from V and 9 bases from J; bases unmatched to any gene: 10. The germline gives CDR1 SNHLY, CDR2 FYNNEI. In DNA, the CDR3 is TGTGCCAGCAGTGAGGACGGGGGGGATGTGCGTGAGCAGTTCTTC. Protein product: CASSEDGGDVREQFF.

This clone was detected once. The genes are TRBV28 and TRBJ1-2, with TRBD1 matching 8 bases. There are 15 residues in the CDR3. J lost 4 bases, V lost 1 base, and 5 bases had no gene match. Germline CDR1 is MDHEN and CDR2 is SYDVKM. CDR3 DNA: TGTGCCAGCAGTTTATCGGCAGGGGGCGGCTATGGCTACACCTTC. This translates into CASSLSAGGGYGYTF.